The present TCR beta chain was sequenced within a study of blood T cell repertoires in COVID-19. As for the study in general: Sources were T cells, B-cell-depleted T cells, or PBMCs; the material itself was cDNA or gDNA.

Authors' data handling: Amplification of reference gene primers was used by the study to estimate nucleated cell counts. Data came from immunoSEQ multiplex PCR; TCRdb stores just in-frame clones and leaves some out. That table furnishes V, J and clone size, whereas the DNA furnished D and trimming. Of about 40,000 clones listed, 88% are singletons. The germline CDR1 and CDR2 sequences are MNHEY and SVGAGI. The CDR3 sequence is 15 residues long. Trimming cost V 7 bases and J 3 bases; bases outside gene matches: 7. This clonotype originated in a woman in her 70s with acute or convalescent COVID-19. The material sequenced was peripheral blood. The chain combines TRBV6-5 with TRBJ2-2, with TRBD2 identical over 8 bases. The CDR3 is CASISGSWHTGELFF. The CDR3 DNA is TGTGCCAGCATAAGCGGGAGTTGGCACACCGGGGAGCTGTTTTTT.